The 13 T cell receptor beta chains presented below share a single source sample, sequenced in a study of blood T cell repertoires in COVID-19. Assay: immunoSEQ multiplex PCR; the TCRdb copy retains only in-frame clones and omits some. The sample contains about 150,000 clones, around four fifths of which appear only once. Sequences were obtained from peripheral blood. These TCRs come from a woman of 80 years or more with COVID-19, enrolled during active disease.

Here the CDR3 DNA reads TGTGCCAGTAGCCGACAGGGCCCGAGCAATCAGCCCCAGCATTTT. Translation gives CASSRQGPSNQPQHF. This chain links TRBV19 with TRBJ1-5, with 7 bases that match TRBD1. Trimming removed 6 bases from V and 1 base from J; junction bases left unmatched: 6. Per germline, CDR1 LNHDA and CDR2 SQIVND (reference sequence). The CDR3 totals 15 residues.

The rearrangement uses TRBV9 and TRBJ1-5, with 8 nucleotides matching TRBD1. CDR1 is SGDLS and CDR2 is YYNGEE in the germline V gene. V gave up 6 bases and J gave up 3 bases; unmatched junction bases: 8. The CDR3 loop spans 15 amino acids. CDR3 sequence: CASNEGDRINQPQHF. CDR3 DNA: TGTGCCAGCAACGAGGGGGACAGGATCAATCAGCCCCAGCATTTT.

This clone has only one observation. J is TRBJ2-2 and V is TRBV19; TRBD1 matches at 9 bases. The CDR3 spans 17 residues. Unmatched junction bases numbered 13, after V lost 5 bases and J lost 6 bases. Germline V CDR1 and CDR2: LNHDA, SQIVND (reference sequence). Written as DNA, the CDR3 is TGTGCCAGTAGTTTCGGTATTACAGGGGGCGCCCCCGGGGAGCTGTTTTTT. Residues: CASSFGITGGAPGELFF.

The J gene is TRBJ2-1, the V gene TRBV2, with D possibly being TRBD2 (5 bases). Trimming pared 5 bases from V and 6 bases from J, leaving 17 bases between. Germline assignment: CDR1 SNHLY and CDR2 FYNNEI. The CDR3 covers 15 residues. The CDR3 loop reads CASSPPSGRLNEQFF. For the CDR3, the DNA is TGTGCCAGCAGTCCCCCTTCGGGAAGACTCAATGAGCAGTTCTTC.

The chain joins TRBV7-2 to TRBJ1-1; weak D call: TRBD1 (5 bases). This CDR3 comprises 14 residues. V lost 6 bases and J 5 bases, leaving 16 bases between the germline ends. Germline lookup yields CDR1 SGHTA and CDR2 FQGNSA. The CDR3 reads CASRSGRGNTEAFF. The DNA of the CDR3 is TGTGCCAGCAGAAGTGGGCGGGGGAATACTGAAGCTTTCTTT.

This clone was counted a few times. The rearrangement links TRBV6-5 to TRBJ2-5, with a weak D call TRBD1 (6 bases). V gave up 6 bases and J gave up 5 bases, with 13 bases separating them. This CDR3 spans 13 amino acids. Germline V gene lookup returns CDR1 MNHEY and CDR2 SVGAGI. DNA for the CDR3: TGTGCCAGCAGGAGGACAGCTCCTGAGACCCAGTACTTC. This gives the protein CASRRTAPETQYF.

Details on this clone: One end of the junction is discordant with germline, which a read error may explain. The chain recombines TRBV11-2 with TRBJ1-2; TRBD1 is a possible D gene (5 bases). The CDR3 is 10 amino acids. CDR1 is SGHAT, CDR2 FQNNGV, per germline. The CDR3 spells CASSLEGLHF. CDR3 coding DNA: TGTGCCAGCAGCTTAGAGGGACTCCACTTC.

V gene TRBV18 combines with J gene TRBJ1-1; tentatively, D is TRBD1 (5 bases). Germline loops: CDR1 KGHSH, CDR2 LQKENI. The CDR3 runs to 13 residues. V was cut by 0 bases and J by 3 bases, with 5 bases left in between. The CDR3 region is CASSPPGDTEAFF. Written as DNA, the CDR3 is TGTGCCAGCTCACCACCAGGGGACACTGAAGCTTTCTTT.

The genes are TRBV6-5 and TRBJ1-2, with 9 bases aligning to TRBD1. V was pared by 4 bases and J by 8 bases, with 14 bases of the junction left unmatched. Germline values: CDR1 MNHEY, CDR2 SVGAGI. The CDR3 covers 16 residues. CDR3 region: CASSSFRTGVVGGYTF. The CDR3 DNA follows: TGTGCCAGCAGTTCCTTTAGGACAGGGGTGGTCGGCGGCTACACCTTC.

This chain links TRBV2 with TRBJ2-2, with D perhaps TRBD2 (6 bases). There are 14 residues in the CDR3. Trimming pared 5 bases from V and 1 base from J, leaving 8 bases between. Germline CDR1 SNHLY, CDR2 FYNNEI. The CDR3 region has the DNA TGTGCCAGCAGTCGGGACTTGAACACCGGGGAGCTGTTTTTT. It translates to CASSRDLNTGELFF.

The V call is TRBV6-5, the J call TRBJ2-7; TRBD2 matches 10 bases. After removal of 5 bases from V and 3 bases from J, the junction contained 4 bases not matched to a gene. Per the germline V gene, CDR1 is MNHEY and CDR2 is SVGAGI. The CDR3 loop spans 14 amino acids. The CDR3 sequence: CASSRTSGFYEQYF. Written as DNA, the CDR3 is TGTGCCAGCAGTAGGACTAGCGGATTCTACGAGCAGTACTTC.

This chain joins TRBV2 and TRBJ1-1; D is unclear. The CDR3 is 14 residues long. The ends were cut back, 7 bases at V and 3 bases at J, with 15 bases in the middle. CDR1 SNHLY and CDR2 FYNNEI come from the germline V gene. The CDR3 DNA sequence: TGTGCCAGCACCCCAGAAGCACAGTACACTGAAGCTTTCTTT. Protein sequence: CASTPEAQYTEAFF.

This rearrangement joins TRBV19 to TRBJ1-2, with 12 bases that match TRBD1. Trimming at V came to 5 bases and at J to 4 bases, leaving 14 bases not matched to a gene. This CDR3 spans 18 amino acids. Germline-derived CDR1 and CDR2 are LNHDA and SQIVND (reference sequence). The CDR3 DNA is TGTGCCAGTAGTGCCTCGGGGACAGGGGGCCCTCTGACCTATGGCTACACCTTC. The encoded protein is CASSASGTGGPLTYGYTF.